This TCR beta chain was identified in a study of T cell repertoires in cytomegalovirus infection. Study-wide findings and caveats: HLA-C-restricted TCR beta clonotypes specific for CMV led the ex vivo response.

TCRdb processed the reads anew with MiXCR; each CDR3 protein has one entry. Seen here are 85,000 to 120,000 distinct CDR3 sequences, approximately 17% observed once, and the top ten hold approximately 8%. Turning to this clonotype: Antigen: not known.

This clonotype was sampled from a human donor in good health (CMV status not recorded). Some clones in this sample may be carry-over from other donors' samples. Sequencing input: PBMCs.

The CDR3 sequence is CASSLEHRTSEPQHF. The CDR3 DNA reads as TGTGCCAGCAGCTTGGAACATCGAACCTCGGAGCCCCAGCATTTT. The J gene is TRBJ1-5, the V gene TRBV5-5; unclear D gene. The CDR3 is 15 amino acids. Trimming cost V 0 bases and J 8 bases, with 15 bases left between them. Looked up from germline, CDR1 is SGHKS and CDR2 is YYEKEE (reference sequence).